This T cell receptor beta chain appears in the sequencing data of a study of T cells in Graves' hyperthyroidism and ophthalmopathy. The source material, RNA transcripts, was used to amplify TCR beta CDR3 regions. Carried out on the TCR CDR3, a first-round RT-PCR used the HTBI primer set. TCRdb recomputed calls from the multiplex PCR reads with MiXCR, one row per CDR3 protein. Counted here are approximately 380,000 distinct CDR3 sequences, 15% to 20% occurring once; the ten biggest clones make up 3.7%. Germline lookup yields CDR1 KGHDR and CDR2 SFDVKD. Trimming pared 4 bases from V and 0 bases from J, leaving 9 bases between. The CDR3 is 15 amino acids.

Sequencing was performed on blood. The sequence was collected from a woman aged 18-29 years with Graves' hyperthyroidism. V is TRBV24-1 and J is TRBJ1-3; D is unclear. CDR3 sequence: CATSDKAPSGNTIYF. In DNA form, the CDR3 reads TGTGCCACCAGTGACAAGGCTCCCTCTGGAAACACCATATATTTT.